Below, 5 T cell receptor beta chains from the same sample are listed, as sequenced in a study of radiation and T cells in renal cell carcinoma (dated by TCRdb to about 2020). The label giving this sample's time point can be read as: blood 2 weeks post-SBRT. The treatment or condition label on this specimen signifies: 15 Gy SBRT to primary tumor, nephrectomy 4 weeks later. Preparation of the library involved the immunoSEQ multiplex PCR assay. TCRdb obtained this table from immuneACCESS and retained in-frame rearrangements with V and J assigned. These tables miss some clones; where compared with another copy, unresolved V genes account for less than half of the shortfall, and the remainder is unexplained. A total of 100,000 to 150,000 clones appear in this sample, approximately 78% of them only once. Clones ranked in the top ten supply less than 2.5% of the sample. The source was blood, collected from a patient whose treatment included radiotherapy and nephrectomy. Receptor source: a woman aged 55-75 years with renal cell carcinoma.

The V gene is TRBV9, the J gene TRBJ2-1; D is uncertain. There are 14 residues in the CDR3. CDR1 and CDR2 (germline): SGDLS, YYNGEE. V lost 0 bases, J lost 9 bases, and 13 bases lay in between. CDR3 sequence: CASSVADSRPEQFF. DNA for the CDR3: TGTGCCAGCAGCGTAGCGGATAGTAGGCCTGAGCAGTTCTTC.

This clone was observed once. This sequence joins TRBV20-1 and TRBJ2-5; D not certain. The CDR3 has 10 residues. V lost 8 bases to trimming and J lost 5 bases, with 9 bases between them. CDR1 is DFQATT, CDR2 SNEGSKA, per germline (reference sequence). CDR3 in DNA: TGCAGTACCAAACGCGAGACCCAGTACTTC. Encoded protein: CSTKRETQYF.

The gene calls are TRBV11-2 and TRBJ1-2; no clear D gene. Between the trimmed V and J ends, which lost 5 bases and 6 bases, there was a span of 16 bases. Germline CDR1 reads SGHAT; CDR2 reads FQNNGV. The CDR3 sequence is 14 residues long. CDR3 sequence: CASSPLRRRDGYTF. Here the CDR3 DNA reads TGTGCCAGCAGCCCCCTCCGGAGACGAGATGGCTACACCTTC.

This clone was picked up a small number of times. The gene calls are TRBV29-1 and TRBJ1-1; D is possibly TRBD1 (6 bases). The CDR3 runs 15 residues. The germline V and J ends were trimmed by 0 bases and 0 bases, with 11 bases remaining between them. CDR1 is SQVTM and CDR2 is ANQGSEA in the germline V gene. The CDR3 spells CSVEDGRGLNTEAFF. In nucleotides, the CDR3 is TGCAGCGTTGAAGACGGCAGGGGCCTGAACACTGAAGCTTTCTTT. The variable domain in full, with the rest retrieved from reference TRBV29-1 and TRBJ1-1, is SAVISQKPSRDICQRGTSLTIQCQVDSQVTMMFWYRQQPGQSLTLIATANQGSEATYESGFVIDKFPISRPNLTFSTLTVSNMSPEDSSIYLCSVEDGRGLNTEAFFGQGTRLTVV.

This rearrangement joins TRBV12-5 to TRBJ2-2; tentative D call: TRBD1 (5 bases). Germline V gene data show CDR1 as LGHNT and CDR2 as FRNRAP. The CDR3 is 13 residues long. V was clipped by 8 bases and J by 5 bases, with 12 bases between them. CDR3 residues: CASLPRDTGELFF. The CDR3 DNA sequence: TGTGCTAGTCTACCCAGGGATACCGGGGAGCTGTTTTTT.